The 15 T cell receptor beta chains reported below all come from one sample, sequenced in a study of blood T cell repertoires in COVID-19. Only in-frame clones appear in the TCRdb table, and some are missing; sequencing was by immunoSEQ multiplex PCR. The sample holds more than 200,000 clones, roughly 90% seen once. Sequenced: peripheral blood. All receptors come from a man in his sixties or seventies with acute or convalescent COVID-19.

This clone has only a few counts. The chain has TRBV14 and TRBJ2-7; no firm D call. V was pared by 2 bases and J by 1 base, with 12 bases between. The CDR3 is 15 amino acids. Germline CDR1 reads SGHDN; CDR2 reads FVKESK. CDR3 residues: CASSQQYTESYEQYF. The CDR3, as DNA: TGTGCCAGCAGCCAACAATATACAGAATCCTACGAGCAGTACTTC. Complete variable domain (other parts from reference TRBV14 and TRBJ2-7): EAGVTQFPSHSVIEKGQTVTLRCDPISGHDNLYWYRRVMGKEIKFLLHFVKESKQDESGMPNNRFLAERTGGTYSTLKVQPAELEDSGVYFCASSQQYTESYEQYFGPGTRLTVT.

The gene calls are TRBV7-2 and TRBJ2-1, with TRBD2 identical over 11 bases. The CDR3 runs 19 residues. Trimming took 5 bases from V and 9 from J; bases not matched to a gene: 21. Per the germline V gene, CDR1 is SGHTA and CDR2 is FQGNSA. This CDR3 reads CASSPQAPHQVAGGVEQFF. The CDR3 region has the DNA TGTGCCAGCAGCCCACAAGCTCCTCACCAGGTAGCGGGAGGGGTTGAGCAGTTCTTC.

The V call is TRBV6-5, the J call TRBJ1-2; maybe TRBD1 (6 bases). V gave up 6 bases and J gave up 2 bases, with 13 bases separating them. The germline V gene has CDR1 MNHEY and CDR2 SVGAGI. The CDR3 consists of 14 residues. The CDR3 nucleotides are TGTGCCAGCAGGGGGACACATTTAAACTATGGCTACACCTTC. Its translation is CASRGTHLNYGYTF.

The chain links TRBV3-1 (or the pseudogene TRBV3-2) to TRBJ2-7; TRBD1 might be the D (5 bases). The V and J ends lost 3 bases and 2 bases respectively, with 8 bases between them. This CDR3 comprises 13 residues. CDR1 and CDR2 (germline): LGHDT, YNNKEL (reference sequence). The CDR3 DNA is TGTGCCAGCAGCCACAGGGTTCCCTACGAGCAGTACTTC. It specifies CASSHRVPYEQYF.

This clone has a handful of counts. The J gene is TRBJ2-7, the V gene TRBV29-1; a weak D match, TRBD1 (5 bases). The germline CDR1 and CDR2 sequences are SQVTM and ANQGSEA. The CDR3 runs to 17 residues. Trimming stripped 6 bases from V and 0 bases from J, with 24 bases between. The CDR3 is CSVEIYSPDRNSYEQYF. CDR3 DNA: TGCAGCGTCGAAATATATTCCCCTGACAGAAACTCCTACGAGCAGTACTTC.

The chain is built from TRBV4-1 and TRBJ2-6, with D possibly TRBD2 on 5 matching bases. The CDR3 loop spans 19 amino acids. V lost 0 bases and J 2 bases, leaving 17 bases between the germline ends. The germline CDR1 and CDR2 sequences are MGHRA and YSYEKL. In DNA, the CDR3 is TGCGCCAGCAGCCAAGATAGGGCGGGTCGGTATGCTGGGGCCAACGTCCTGACTTTC. Residues: CASSQDRAGRYAGANVLTF.

V usage is TRBV7-9 and J usage is TRBJ2-7, with D perhaps TRBD2 (6 bases). Germline CDR1 SEHNR, CDR2 FQNEAQ (reference sequence). The V end was cut by 5 bases, the J end by 3 bases, with 11 bases between. The CDR3 runs to 13 residues. Written as DNA, the CDR3 is TGTGCCAGCAGCAGTCTGGGGGGCTACGAGCAGTACTTC. Translating it yields CASSSLGGYEQYF.

The rearrangement links TRBV7-9 to TRBJ1-2; D is ambiguous. The CDR3 length is 14 residues. Germline CDR1 reads SEHNR; CDR2 reads FQNEAQ (reference sequence). V gave up 1 base and J gave up 2 bases, with 8 bases separating them. In nucleotides, the CDR3 is TGTGCCAGCAGCTTAGATGGCGGGAACTATGGCTACACCTTC. It codes for CASSLDGGNYGYTF.

The V call is TRBV5-1, the J call TRBJ1-1, with D unresolved. CDR1 and CDR2 (germline): SGHRS, YFSETQ. The CDR3 has 17 residues. V lost 0 bases to trimming and J lost 1 base, with 16 bases between them. Here the CDR3 DNA reads TGCGCCAGCAGCTTGGGACCCCTTGGTGAGGGGAACACTGAAGCTTTCTTT. Residues: CASSLGPLGEGNTEAFF.

The rearrangement joins TRBV18 to TRBJ1-1; TRBD1 matches at 7 bases. The CDR3 has 15 amino acids. The V gene end was trimmed by 3 bases and the J gene end by 1 base; junction bases not matched to a gene: 5. Germline-derived CDR1 and CDR2 are KGHSH and LQKENI. The CDR3 is CASSPFGQENTEAFF. CDR3 DNA sequence: TGTGCCAGCTCACCTTTCGGACAGGAGAACACTGAAGCTTTCTTT.

The V gene is TRBV6-6, the J gene TRBJ2-7; 10 bases map to TRBD1. Germline CDR1 MNHNY, CDR2 SVGAGI (reference sequence). J lost 3 bases, V lost 6 bases, and 5 bases had no gene match. The CDR3 is made up of 14 amino acids. The CDR3 nucleotides are TGTGCCAGCAGCCGCGGACAGGGGGACTACGAGCAGTACTTC. It translates to CASSRGQGDYEQYF.

This clone was recorded a few times. This chain links TRBV29-1 with TRBJ2-1; 7 bases map to TRBD1. Trimming at V came to 5 bases and at J to 3 bases, leaving 7 bases not matched to a gene. CDR1 SQVTM and CDR2 ANQGSEA come from the germline V gene. The CDR3 runs to 14 residues. As DNA, the CDR3 is TGCAGCGTTCCGGGACAGAATTTCTACAATGAGCAGTTCTTC. Its translation: CSVPGQNFYNEQFF.

The chain is built from TRBV2 and TRBJ2-2; unclear D gene. CDR1 SNHLY and CDR2 FYNNEI come from the germline V gene. This CDR3 is built from 14 residues. With 4 bases removed from V and 4 bases from J, the gap between germline ends came to 10 bases. The CDR3 loop is CASSGQQSTGELFF. In DNA form, the CDR3 reads TGTGCCAGCAGTGGACAACAGAGCACCGGGGAGCTGTTTTTT.

V usage is TRBV11-2 and J usage is TRBJ1-6; D is ambiguous. The CDR3 runs to 15 residues. V was pared by 1 base and J by 2 bases, with 6 bases between. Per the germline V gene, CDR1 is SGHAT and CDR2 is FQNNGV. CDR3 DNA: TGTGCCAGCAGCTTAGGGGGAGCCTATAATTCACCCCTCCACTTT. Its protein product is CASSLGGAYNSPLHF.

J is TRBJ2-7 and V is TRBV5-6; D might be TRBD2 (6 bases). V shed 4 bases and J shed 6 bases, with 11 bases lying between them. The CDR3 runs 12 residues. Germline V gives CDR1 SGHDT, CDR2 YYEEEE. This CDR3 is CASSQGGFEQYF. In nucleotides, the CDR3 is TGTGCCAGCAGCCAAGGAGGGTTCGAGCAGTACTTC.